The 10 T cell receptor beta chains below come from one sample, sequenced in a study of T cell responses to AZD1222 COVID-19 vaccine. Sequenced by immunoSEQ multiplex PCR; TCRdb stores in-frame clones only, minus some. Among about 60,000 clones, roughly 80% were seen once, and the ten largest hold about 3.5%. Specimen: peripheral blood, collected 28 days after the second AZD1222 dose. The receptors were gathered from an adult who received the AZD1222 COVID-19 vaccine.

V is TRBV4-1 and J is TRBJ1-1, with D possibly being TRBD1 (6 bases). This CDR3 is 16 amino acids long. Germline loops: CDR1 MGHRA, CDR2 YSYEKL. Trimming removed 4 bases at V and 0 bases at J, with 15 bases between. CDR3 region: CASSRDRQVMNTEAFF. For the CDR3, the DNA is TGCGCCAGCAGCCGAGACCGACAGGTTATGAACACTGAAGCTTTCTTT.

The J gene is TRBJ1-5, the V gene TRBV19, with 7 nucleotides matching TRBD1. The trim removed 5 bases at V and 4 bases at J, leaving 11 bases unmatched. Germline-derived CDR1 and CDR2 are LNHDA and SQIVND (reference sequence). This CDR3 contains 16 residues. CDR3 nucleotides: TGTGCCAGTAGTCCCTCAGGGGGGCTTGGAAATCAGCCCCAGCATTTT. Amino acids: CASSPSGGLGNQPQHF.

The chain joins TRBV28 to TRBJ2-7, with 9 bases lining up with TRBD2. Germline-derived CDR1 and CDR2 are MDHEN and SYDVKM. V lost 5 bases, J lost 5 bases, and 7 bases stayed unmatched. This CDR3 comprises 14 residues. The CDR3, as DNA: TGTGCCAGCAGTCTCGAGCGGGGGGTCGACGAGCAGTACTTC. This gives the protein CASSLERGVDEQYF.

The genes are TRBV25-1 and TRBJ1-4; D gene ambiguous. From germline, CDR1 is MGHDK and CDR2 SYGVNS. With 10 bases removed from V and 4 bases from J, the gap between germline ends came to 10 bases. The CDR3 spans 12 residues. In DNA form, the CDR3 reads TGTGCCACACGACGGAATAATGAAAAACTGTTTTTT. Amino acids: CATRRNNEKLFF. Together with reference TRBV25-1 and TRBJ1-4, the CDR3 gives the full variable domain: EADIYQTPRYLVIGTGKKITLECSQTMGHDKMYWYQQDPGMELHLIHYSYGVNSTEKGDLSSESTVSRIRTEHFPLTLESARPSHTSQYLCATRRNNEKLFFGSGTQLSVL.

The V call is TRBV27, the J call TRBJ2-3, with D unclear. Per germline, CDR1 MNHEY and CDR2 SMNVEV (reference sequence). Trimming left V 5 bases short and J 3 bases short, with 12 bases between. CDR3 length: 14 amino acids. The CDR3 reads CASSPDRRTDTQYF. The DNA for the CDR3 is TGTGCCAGCAGTCCCGATCGTCGGACAGATACGCAGTATTTT.

The chain carries TRBV7-2 and TRBJ2-2, with D hard to call. Trimming removed 8 bases at V and 1 base at J, with 14 bases between. In germline, CDR1 is SGHTA, CDR2 FQGNSA. This CDR3 is 15 amino acids long. In DNA form, the CDR3 reads TGTGCCAGCGTCCAGGACCCACAGAACACCGGGGAGCTGTTTTTT. Encoded protein: CASVQDPQNTGELFF.

The chain couples TRBV7-8 to TRBJ1-3, with unresolved D. Trimming pared 2 bases from V and 4 bases from J, leaving 6 bases between. The V gene's germline CDR1 is SGHVS and CDR2 FQNEAQ. The CDR3 is made up of 13 amino acids. The DNA of the CDR3 is TGTGCCAGCAGCTTACCCCCCGGAAACACCATATATTTT. This gives the protein CASSLPPGNTIYF. The variable domain in full, completed from reference TRBV7-8 and TRBJ1-3, reads GAGVSQSPRYKVAKRGQDVALRCDPISGHVSLFWYQQALGQGPEFLTYFQNEAQLDKSGLPSDRFFAERPEGSVSTLKIQRTQQEDSAVYLCASSLPPGNTIYFGEGSWLTVV.

The rearrangement joins TRBV5-5 to TRBJ1-5; D uncertain. This CDR3 comprises 14 residues. V lost 2 bases and J lost 7, with 13 bases in between. Per the germline V gene, CDR1 is SGHKS and CDR2 is YYEKEE (reference sequence). CDR3 residues: CASSLGRDGQPQHF. DNA for the CDR3: TGTGCCAGCAGCTTAGGACGGGATGGGCAGCCCCAGCATTTT.

The CDR3 loop is CASSLGLAGVNEKLFF. CDR3 DNA sequence: TGTGCCAGCAGCTTAGGGCTGGCCGGGGTTAATGAAAAACTGTTTTTT. The genes are TRBV7-9 and TRBJ1-4; D remains ambiguous. The CDR3 contains 16 residues. CDR1 SEHNR and CDR2 FQNEAQ come from the germline V gene (reference sequence). Trimming took 1 base from V and 4 from J, leaving 13 bases between them.

This chain uses TRBV29-1 with TRBJ1-2; unclear D gene. Looked up from germline, CDR1 is SQVTM and CDR2 is ANQGSEA. The length of the CDR3 is 12 residues. Deletions cut 6 bases from V and 2 bases from J, with 10 bases between. The CDR3 region has the DNA TGCAGCGTGGTACAGCAGAACTATGGCTACACCTTC. Translated: CSVVQQNYGYTF.